This T cell receptor (beta chain) was identified during a study of CD8 T cells in Susac syndrome. Notes on the study in general: The authors acknowledged that their TCR sequencing and HLA analysis involved a relatively small number of individuals.

A note on this clonotype: Its specificity is not known.

The control participants were healthy donors, and these controls were matched with respect to both age and sex. The TEMRA cells underwent FACS enrichment, while the CD8+ and CD4+ T cells underwent negative isolation. Germline V gives CDR1 LGHDT, CDR2 YNNKEL (reference sequence). Trimming pared 3 bases from V and 6 bases from J, leaving 15 bases between. CDR3 length: 14 amino acids. Reverse transcription of about 0.45 to 1 ug RNA used random hexamers. TCRdb processed the immunoSEQ multiplex PCR reads anew with MiXCR; each CDR3 protein has one entry. The repertoire has fewer than 200,000 distinct CDR3 sequences, around 93% of them found once; the top ten carry 0.1%.

The gene calls are TRBV3-1 and TRBJ2-7; a weak D match, TRBD2 (5 bases). Sequenced sample: CD4+ T cells from PBMCs. The TCR was taken from a human donor in good health. The CDR3 spells CASSQGATSTEQYF. The CDR3 DNA reads as TGTGCCAGCAGCCAGGGAGCTACCTCTACCGAGCAGTACTTC.